Each of the 14 T cell receptor beta chains below was sequenced from the same sample in a study of cytomegalovirus exposure and HLA in healthy donors. The PCR employed 60 Vbeta primers together with 13 Jbeta primers. Assay: immunoSEQ multiplex PCR; the TCRdb copy retains only in-frame clones and omits some. In the table there are around 150,000 clones, 70% to 90% of which are singletons. Sequenced input: PBMCs. These receptors were obtained from a man between 18 and 35 years old in good health and CMV-seropositive.

The gene calls are TRBV10-3 and TRBJ2-2; 13 nucleotides line up with TRBD2. This CDR3 has 18 amino acids. V lost 5 bases and J lost 1; bases outside the gene matches: 7. Germline V gene sequence: CDR1 ENHRY, CDR2 SYGVKD. The CDR3 protein is CAISPSTSGGRNTGELFF. CDR3 in DNA: TGTGCCATCAGTCCCTCGACTAGCGGGGGGCGGAACACCGGGGAGCTGTTTTTT.

About this clone itself: Other DNA sequences of this sample code for an identical CDR3. The genes are TRBV7-3 and TRBJ2-1; 12 nucleotides agree with TRBD2. There are 15 residues in the CDR3. Trimming removed 5 bases from V and 4 bases from J; junction bases left unmatched: 3. The germline V gene has CDR1 SGHTA and CDR2 FQGTGA. The CDR3 spells CASSPGLAGYNEQFF. The CDR3 DNA reads TGTGCCAGCAGCCCCGGACTAGCGGGGTACAATGAGCAGTTCTTC.

The CDR3 nucleotides are TGTGCCAGCAGCTTAGGAGGGGGCGAGGGCTACACCTTC. This encodes CASSLGGGEGYTF. The genes are TRBV7-2 and TRBJ1-2, with 7 bases fitting TRBD1. Germline V lookup: CDR1 SGHTA, CDR2 FQGNSA. The CDR3 consists of 13 residues. The V and J ends lost 1 base and 8 bases, in that order; junction bases with no gene match: 4.

The J gene is TRBJ2-3, the V gene TRBV5-1, with TRBD2 matching over 8 bases. Germline V gives CDR1 SGHRS, CDR2 YFSETQ. With 5 bases clipped from V and 4 bases from J, the junction kept 12 bases outside the gene matches. The CDR3 contains 16 residues. The CDR3 here is CASRPSPGGAADTQYF. The CDR3 DNA follows: TGCGCCAGCAGGCCCTCCCCCGGGGGGGCCGCAGATACGCAGTATTTT.

J is TRBJ2-1 and V is TRBV25-1; tentative D call: TRBD1 (6 bases). The CDR3 totals 14 residues. Per the germline V gene, CDR1 is MGHDK and CDR2 is SYGVNS. The germline V and J ends were trimmed by 3 bases and 9 bases, with 15 bases remaining between them. CDR3 amino acids: CASSDGRQVGEQFF. The DNA of the CDR3 is TGTGCCAGCAGTGATGGGAGACAGGTCGGTGAGCAGTTCTTC.

V is TRBV29-1 and J is TRBJ1-2; D remains ambiguous. V shed 3 bases and J shed 8 bases, with 10 bases lying between them. This CDR3 region has 11 residues. The germline gives CDR1 SQVTM, CDR2 ANQGSEA. As DNA, the CDR3 is TGCAGCGTTGATCTGCGAGGGGGCTACACCTTC. It encodes CSVDLRGGYTF.

The chain has TRBV2 and TRBJ1-5, with 9 nucleotides matching TRBD1. Trimming cost V 3 bases and J 6 bases; bases outside gene matches: 3. The germline V gene encodes CDR1 SNHLY and CDR2 FYNNEI. CDR3 length: 14 residues. CDR3 coding DNA: TGTGCCAGCAGTGAGGGACAGGGATTTCAGCCCCAGCATTTT. Translating gives CASSEGQGFQPQHF.

The rearrangement links TRBV19 to TRBJ1-1; 9 bases align to TRBD1. This CDR3 has 14 amino acids. The V gene end was trimmed by 4 bases and the J gene end by 2 bases; junction bases not matched to a gene: 2. CDR1 and CDR2 (germline): LNHDA, SQIVND (reference sequence). The CDR3: CASSKQGANTEAFF. CDR3 nucleotide sequence: TGTGCCAGTAGTAAACAGGGGGCAAACACTGAAGCTTTCTTT.

This clone was found once. The chain employs TRBV19 and TRBJ1-5; perhaps TRBD1 as D (5 bases). Germline CDR1 reads LNHDA; CDR2 reads SQIVND (reference sequence). The V end was cut by 5 bases, the J end by 3 bases, with 11 bases between. This CDR3 is 14 amino acids long. The CDR3 region is CASSVQGANQPQHF. CDR3 nucleotides: TGTGCCAGTAGTGTTCAGGGCGCCAATCAGCCCCAGCATTTT.

The rearrangement joins TRBV5-1 to TRBJ1-1; tentatively, D is TRBD1 (5 bases). From germline, CDR1 is SGHRS and CDR2 YFSETQ. The CDR3 is 14 residues long. Deletions cut 0 bases from V and 4 bases from J, with 10 bases between. The CDR3 region is CASSLAGLGTEAFF. For the CDR3, the DNA is TGCGCCAGCAGCTTGGCAGGGCTGGGCACTGAAGCTTTCTTT.

The chain combines TRBV5-6 with TRBJ1-2, with TRBD1 as a possible D gene (5 bases). V gave up 4 bases and J gave up 5 bases, with 9 bases separating them. The V gene's germline CDR1 is SGHDT and CDR2 YYEEEE. The CDR3 is 12 amino acids. The CDR3 loop is CASSQDNYGYTF. The CDR3 nucleotides are TGTGCCAGCAGCCAGGACAATTATGGCTACACCTTC.

The gene calls are TRBV7-9 and TRBJ1-1; D gene unclear. The germline V gene encodes CDR1 SEHNR and CDR2 FQNEAQ (reference sequence). The CDR3 consists of 12 residues. Deletions cut 5 bases from V and 5 bases from J, with 9 bases between. CDR3 coding DNA: TGTGCCAGCAGCCCACAACCGACTGAAGCTTTCTTT. Its protein product is CASSPQPTEAFF.

The chain recombines TRBV11-3 with TRBJ2-3; D perhaps matches TRBD1 (6 bases). The CDR3 spans 16 residues. From germline, CDR1 is SGHNT and CDR2 YENEEA. Trimming shortened V by 5 bases and J by 1 base, and 16 bases separated the two germline ends. The CDR3 DNA reads TGTGCCAGCAGCCGGGTAAGGGGGAGAGGCACAGATACGCAGTATTTT. Protein: CASSRVRGRGTDTQYF.

This rearrangement joins TRBV7-2 to TRBJ2-3, with 7 bases that match TRBD1. Germline CDR1 is SGHTA and CDR2 is FQGNSA. V was pared by 0 bases and J by 6 bases, with 3 bases of the junction left unmatched. CDR3 size: 14 residues. The CDR3: CASSLALRGDTQYF. CDR3 bases: TGTGCCAGCAGCTTAGCGCTCAGGGGGGATACGCAGTATTTT.